The rows below give T cell receptor beta chains drawn from one sample of a study of shared clonotypes between healthy human individuals. Produced via immunoSEQ multiplex PCR; TCRdb's table is partial and in-frame only. Of 1 million to 1.3 million clones listed, around 82% are singletons. The specimen sequenced was memory CD4+ T cells from PBMCs. All receptors come from a man aged 18 to 30 in good health. Some clones in this sample may be carry-over from other donors' samples. Both conserved end residues are part of each CDR3. A D gene is named only where the DNA matches it firmly. Size is stated for part of the rows, as once, few or many counts, or as a class when the clone is expanded.

clone_size j_call d_call v_call cdr3_aa cdr3_nt
- TRBJ2-3 - TRBV10-1 CASTTTGADTQYF TGCGCCAGCACTACGACGGGGGCAGATACGCAGTATTTT
- TRBJ2-5 - TRBV18 CASSPRRETQYF TGTGCCAGCTCACCACGGCGGGAGACCCAGTACTTC
- TRBJ2-1 - TRBV7-8 CASSFSGTGGLAGGRYNEQFF TGTGCCAGCAGCTTTTCCGGGACAGGGGGCCTAGCGGGAGGGCGGTACAATGAGCAGTTCTTC
- TRBJ1-1 TRBD1 TRBV7-2 CASSATGVTEAFF TGTGCCAGCAGCGCGACAGGGGTCACTGAAGCTTTCTTT
once TRBJ2-1 TRBD2 TRBV11-3 CASSPPGPLAGGYNEQFF TGTGCCAGCAGCCCTCCCGGCCCCCTCGCGGGAGGGTACAATGAGCAGTTCTTC
- TRBJ1-1 - TRBV6-1 CASSTTGLNTEAFF TGTGCCAGCTCAACAACAGGCCTGAACACTGAAGCTTTCTTT
- TRBJ1-1 - TRBV19 CASSRSLTGTTEAFF TGTGCCAGTAGTAGATCCCTCACAGGGACGACTGAAGCTTTCTTT
many TRBJ2-5 - TRBV7-9 CASSLALGRQETQYF TGTGCCAGCAGCTTAGCATTGGGTAGACAAGAGACCCAGTACTTC
- TRBJ1-2 TRBD1 TRBV30 CAWSDKGQGNSGYTF TGTGCCTGGAGTGACAAGGGACAGGGTAACAGTGGCTACACCTTC
- TRBJ1-2 - TRBV10-3 CAISESTGFLGYTF TGTGCCATCAGTGAGTCCACGGGCTTCCTGGGCTACACCTTC
- TRBJ1-1 - TRBV10-3 CAISGHRADTEAFF TGTGCCATCAGCGGACACAGGGCGGACACTGAAGCTTTCTTT
- TRBJ1-2 TRBD1 TRBV9 CASSRDRNYGYTF TGTGCCAGCAGCCGGGACAGGAACTATGGCTACACCTTC
once TRBJ1-4 - TRBV28 CASREFGATNEKLFF TGTGCCAGCAGAGAATTCGGTGCAACTAATGAAAAACTGTTTTTT
few TRBJ1-1 - TRBV28 CASTGDRRGNTEAFF TGTGCCAGCACCGGGGACCGCAGGGGGAACACTGAAGCTTTCTTT
- TRBJ1-1 - TRBV6-1 CASNGVRDTEAFF TGTGCCAGCAACGGGGTCCGGGACACTGAAGCTTTCTTT
- TRBJ2-7 - TRBV5-1 CASSDPRGAYEQYF TGCGCCAGCAGCGACCCCAGGGGGGCGTACGAGCAGTACTTC
few TRBJ1-5 TRBD1 TRBV30 CAWSAGTGFGQPQHF TGTGCCTGGAGTGCCGGGACAGGGTTTGGGCAGCCCCAGCATTTT
- TRBJ1-2 - TRBV29-1 CSVTSLYGYTF TGCAGCGTTACCAGTCTCTATGGCTACACCTTC
- TRBJ2-1 - TRBV4-2 CASNLQGRDEQFF TGTGCCAGCAACTTGCAGGGTCGAGATGAGCAGTTCTTC
- TRBJ2-7 - TRBV11-1 CASSTDGGLSYEQYF TGTGCCAGCAGCACTGACGGGGGACTCTCCTACGAGCAGTACTTC
- TRBJ2-2 - TRBV4-2 CASSHQAAANTGELFF TGTGCCAGCAGCCATCAAGCCGCCGCGAACACCGGGGAGCTGTTTTTT
- TRBJ2-7 - TRBV28 CASSLEINLGPITYEQYF TGTGCCAGCAGTTTGGAAATCAACCTGGGCCCTATTACCTACGAGCAGTACTTC
- TRBJ2-1 TRBD2 TRBV5-1 CASSFMTGTSGDEQFF TGCGCCAGCAGCTTTATGACCGGGACTAGCGGCGATGAGCAGTTCTTC
- TRBJ2-5 TRBD2 TRBV10-2 CASRGLAGVETQYF TGCGCCAGCAGGGGACTAGCGGGAGTAGAGACCCAGTACTTC
- TRBJ1-2 TRBD1 TRBV5-1 CASSWGQSVGLYGYTF TGCGCCAGCAGCTGGGGACAGTCAGTAGGGCTCTATGGCTACACCTTC
- TRBJ1-1 - TRBV6-5 CASIGRGLGTEAFF TGTGCCAGCATCGGCCGCGGCCTGGGGACTGAAGCTTTCTTT
- TRBJ1-2 - TRBV6-5 CASSSQGREGYTF TGTGCCAGCAGTTCGCAGGGACGGGAGGGCTACACCTTC
few TRBJ1-2 - TRBV30 CAWREPANYGYTF TGTGCCTGGAGAGAGCCCGCTAACTATGGCTACACCTTC
- TRBJ1-5 TRBD1 TRBV6-4 CASSEGPGGRDQPQHF TGTGCCAGCAGTGAAGGCCCAGGGGGCCGTGATCAGCCCCAGCATTTT